This T cell receptor (beta chain) was identified in a study of early T cells in non-severe SARS-CoV-2 infection. At least ten counts were recorded for this clonotype. The V gene's germline CDR1 is MNHEY and CDR2 SMNVEV (reference sequence). Trimming cost V 4 bases and J 9 bases, with 4 bases left between them. The CDR3 sequence is 10 residues long. Each CDR3 protein gets one entry after TCRdb re-called the 5' RACE reads with MiXCR. The sample has tens of thousands of distinct CDR3 sequences, under 15% seen once. Specimen: whole blood. This sequence originates from an adult who was a healthcare worker with PCR-confirmed SARS-CoV-2 infection or an uninfected control (not recorded which). This chain joins TRBV27 and TRBJ1-5; D is uncertain. The CDR3 region has the DNA TGTGCCAGCAGTTCGTCGCCCCAGCATTTT. As protein: CASSSSPQHF.